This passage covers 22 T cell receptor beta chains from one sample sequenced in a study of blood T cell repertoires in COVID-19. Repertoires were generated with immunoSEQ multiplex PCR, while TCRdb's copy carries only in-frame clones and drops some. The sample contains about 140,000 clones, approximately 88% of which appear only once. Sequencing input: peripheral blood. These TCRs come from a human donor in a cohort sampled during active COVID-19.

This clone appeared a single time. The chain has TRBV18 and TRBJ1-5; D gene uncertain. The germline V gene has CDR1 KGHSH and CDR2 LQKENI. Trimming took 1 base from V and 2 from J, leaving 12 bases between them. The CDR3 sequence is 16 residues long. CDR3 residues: CASSPQSSRGNQPQHF. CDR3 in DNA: TGTGCCAGCTCACCACAGAGTAGCCGGGGCAATCAGCCCCAGCATTTT.

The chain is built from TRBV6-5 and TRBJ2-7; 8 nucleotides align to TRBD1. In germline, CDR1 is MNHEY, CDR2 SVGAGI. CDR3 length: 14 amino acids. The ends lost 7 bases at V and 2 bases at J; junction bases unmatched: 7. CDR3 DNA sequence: TGTGCCAGCACTAGGACAGGGCAAACCTACGAGCAGTACTTC. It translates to CASTRTGQTYEQYF.

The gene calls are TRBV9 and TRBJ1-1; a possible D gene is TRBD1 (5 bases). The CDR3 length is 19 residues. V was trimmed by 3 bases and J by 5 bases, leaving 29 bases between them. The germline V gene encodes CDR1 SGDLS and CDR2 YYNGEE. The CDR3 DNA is TGTGCCAGCAGCGAGGGAACCGGGGGGGTTGGCCGTGCTGAGACTGAAGCTTTCTTT. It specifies CASSEGTGGVGRAETEAFF.

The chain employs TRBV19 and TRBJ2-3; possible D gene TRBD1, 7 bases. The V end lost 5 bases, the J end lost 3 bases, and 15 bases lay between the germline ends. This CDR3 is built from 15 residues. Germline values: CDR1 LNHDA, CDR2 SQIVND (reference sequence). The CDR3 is CASSWRGRGTDTQYF. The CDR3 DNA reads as TGTGCCAGTAGTTGGAGGGGGCGTGGGACAGATACGCAGTATTTT.

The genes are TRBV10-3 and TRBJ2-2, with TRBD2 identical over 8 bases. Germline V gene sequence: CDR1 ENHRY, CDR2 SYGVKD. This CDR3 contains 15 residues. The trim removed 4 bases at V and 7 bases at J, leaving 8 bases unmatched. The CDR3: CAISGGGGYGGELFF. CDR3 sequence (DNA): TGTGCCATCAGTGGAGGCGGGGGGTACGGCGGGGAGCTGTTTTTT.

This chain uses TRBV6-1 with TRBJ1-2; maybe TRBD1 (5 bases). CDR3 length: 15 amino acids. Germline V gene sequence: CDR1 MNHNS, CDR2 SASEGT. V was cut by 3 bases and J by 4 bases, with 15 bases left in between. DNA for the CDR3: TGTGCCAGCAGTGATTTTAGGCAGGGCACCTATGGCTACACCTTC. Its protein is CASSDFRQGTYGYTF.

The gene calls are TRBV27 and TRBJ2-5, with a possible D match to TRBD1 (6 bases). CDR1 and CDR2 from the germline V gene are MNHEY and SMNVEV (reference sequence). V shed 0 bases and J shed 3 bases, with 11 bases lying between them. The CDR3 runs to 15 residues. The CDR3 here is CASSLSGRGKETQYF. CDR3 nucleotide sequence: TGTGCCAGCAGTTTATCGGGCAGGGGAAAAGAGACCCAGTACTTC.

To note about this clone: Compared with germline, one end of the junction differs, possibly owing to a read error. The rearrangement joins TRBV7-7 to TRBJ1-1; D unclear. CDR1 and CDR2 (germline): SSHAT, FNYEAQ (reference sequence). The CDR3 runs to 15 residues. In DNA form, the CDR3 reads TGTGCTAGCAGCTTAGAAAAATTCCCAGCGGCTGAAGCTTTCTTT. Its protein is CASSLEKFPAAEAFF.

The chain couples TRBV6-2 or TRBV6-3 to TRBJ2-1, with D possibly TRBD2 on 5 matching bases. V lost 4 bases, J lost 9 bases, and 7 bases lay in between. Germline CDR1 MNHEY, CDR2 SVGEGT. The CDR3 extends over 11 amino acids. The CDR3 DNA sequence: TGTGCCAGCAGTTTTGGGAGTGAGCAGTTCTTC. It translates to CASSFGSEQFF.

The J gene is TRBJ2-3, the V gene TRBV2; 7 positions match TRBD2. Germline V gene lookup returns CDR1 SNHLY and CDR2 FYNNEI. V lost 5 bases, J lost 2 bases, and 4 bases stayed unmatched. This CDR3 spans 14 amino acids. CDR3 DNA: TGTGCCAGCAGTTCGGGGGGAGTCACAGATACGCAGTATTTT. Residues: CASSSGGVTDTQYF.

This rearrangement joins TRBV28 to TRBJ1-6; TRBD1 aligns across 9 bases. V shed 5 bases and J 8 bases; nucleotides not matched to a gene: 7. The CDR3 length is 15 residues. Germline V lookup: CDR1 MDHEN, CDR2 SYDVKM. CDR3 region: CASSLPGQGHSPLHF. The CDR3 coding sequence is TGTGCCAGCAGTCTACCGGGACAGGGCCATTCACCCCTCCACTTT.

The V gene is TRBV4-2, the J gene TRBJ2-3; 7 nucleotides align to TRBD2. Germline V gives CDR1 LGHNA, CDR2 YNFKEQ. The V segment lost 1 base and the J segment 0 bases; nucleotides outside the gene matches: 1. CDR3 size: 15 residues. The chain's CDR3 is CASSQVSGSTDTQYF. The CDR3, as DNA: TGTGCCAGCAGCCAAGTTAGCGGGAGCACAGATACGCAGTATTTT.

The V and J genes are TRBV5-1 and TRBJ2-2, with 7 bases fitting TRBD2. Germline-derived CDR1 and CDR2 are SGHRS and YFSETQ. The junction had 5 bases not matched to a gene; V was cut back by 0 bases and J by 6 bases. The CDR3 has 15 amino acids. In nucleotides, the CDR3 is TGCGCCAGCAGCTTGGCTAGCGGCGCCGCCGGGGAGCTGTTTTTT. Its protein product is CASSLASGAAGELFF.

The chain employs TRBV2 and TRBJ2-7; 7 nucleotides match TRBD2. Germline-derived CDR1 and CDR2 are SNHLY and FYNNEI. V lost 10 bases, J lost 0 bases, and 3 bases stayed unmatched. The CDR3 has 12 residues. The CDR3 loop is CATRDYSYEQYF. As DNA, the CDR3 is TGTGCCACCAGGGACTACTCCTACGAGCAGTACTTC.

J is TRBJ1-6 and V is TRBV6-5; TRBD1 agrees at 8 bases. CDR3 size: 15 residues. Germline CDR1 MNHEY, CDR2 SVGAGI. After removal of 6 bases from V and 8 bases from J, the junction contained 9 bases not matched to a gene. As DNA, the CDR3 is TGTGCCAGCAGACGAACGGACAGGGCAGATTCACCCCTCCACTTT. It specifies CASRRTDRADSPLHF.

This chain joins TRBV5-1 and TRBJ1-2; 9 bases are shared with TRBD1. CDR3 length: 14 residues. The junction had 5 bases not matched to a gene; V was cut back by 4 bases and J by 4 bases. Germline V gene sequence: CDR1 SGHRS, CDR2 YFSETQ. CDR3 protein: CASSERTGAYGYTF. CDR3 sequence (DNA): TGCGCCAGCAGCGAACGGACAGGGGCCTATGGCTACACCTTC.

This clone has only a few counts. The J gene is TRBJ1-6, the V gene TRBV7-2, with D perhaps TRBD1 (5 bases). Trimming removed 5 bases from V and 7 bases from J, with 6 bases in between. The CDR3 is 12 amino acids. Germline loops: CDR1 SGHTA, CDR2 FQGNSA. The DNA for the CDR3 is TGTGCCAGCAGCGGGGGGAATTCACCCCTCCACTTT. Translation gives CASSGGNSPLHF.

The CDR3 DNA reads as TGTGCCAGCAGCTTAAGAGCAGGGCCTTCCATCTACGAGCAGTACTTC. Protein sequence: CASSLRAGPSIYEQYF. The V call is TRBV5-4, the J call TRBJ2-7; D is possibly TRBD1 (5 bases). Trimming left V 2 bases short and J 3 bases short, with 18 bases between. The CDR3 is made up of 16 amino acids. CDR1 is SGHNT, CDR2 YYREEE, per germline (reference sequence). Combining the CDR3 with reference TRBV5-4 and TRBJ2-7 gives the whole variable domain ETGVTQSPTHLIKTRGQQVTLRCSSQSGHNTVSWYQQALGQGPQFIFQYYREEENGRGNFPPRFSGLQFPNYSSELNVNALELDDSALYLCASSLRAGPSIYEQYFGPGTRLTVT.

The CDR3: CAWSKLTGTNTGELFF. CDR3 DNA sequence: TGTGCCTGGAGCAAGCTGACAGGGACGAACACCGGGGAGCTGTTTTTT. The V gene is TRBV30, the J gene TRBJ2-2, with 7 bases aligning to TRBD1. The junction had 7 bases not matched to a gene; V was cut back by 3 bases and J by 0 bases. The germline V gene has CDR1 GTSNPN and CDR2 SVGIG (reference sequence). The CDR3 contains 16 residues.

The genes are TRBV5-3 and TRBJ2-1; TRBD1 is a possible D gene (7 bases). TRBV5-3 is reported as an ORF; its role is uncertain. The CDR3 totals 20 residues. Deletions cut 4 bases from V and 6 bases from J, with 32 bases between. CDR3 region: CARSPGGWDLTKTQCNEQFF. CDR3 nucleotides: TGTGCCAGAAGCCCAGGGGGGTGGGACCTCACAAAAACACAGTGCAATGAGCAGTTCTTC.

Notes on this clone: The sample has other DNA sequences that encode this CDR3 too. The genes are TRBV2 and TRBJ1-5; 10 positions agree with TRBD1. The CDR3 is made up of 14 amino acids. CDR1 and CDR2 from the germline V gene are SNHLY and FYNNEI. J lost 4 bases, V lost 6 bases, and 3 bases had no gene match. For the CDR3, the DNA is TGTGCCAGCAGCGGACAGGGGGGTAATCAGCCCCAGCATTTT. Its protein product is CASSGQGGNQPQHF.

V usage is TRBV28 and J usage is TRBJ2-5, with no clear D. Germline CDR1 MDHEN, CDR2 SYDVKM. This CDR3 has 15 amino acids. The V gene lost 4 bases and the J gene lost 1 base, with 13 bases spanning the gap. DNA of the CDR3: TGTGCCAGCAGTTCCCCGGCGGTCGCCCAAGAGACCCAGTACTTC. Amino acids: CASSSPAVAQETQYF.